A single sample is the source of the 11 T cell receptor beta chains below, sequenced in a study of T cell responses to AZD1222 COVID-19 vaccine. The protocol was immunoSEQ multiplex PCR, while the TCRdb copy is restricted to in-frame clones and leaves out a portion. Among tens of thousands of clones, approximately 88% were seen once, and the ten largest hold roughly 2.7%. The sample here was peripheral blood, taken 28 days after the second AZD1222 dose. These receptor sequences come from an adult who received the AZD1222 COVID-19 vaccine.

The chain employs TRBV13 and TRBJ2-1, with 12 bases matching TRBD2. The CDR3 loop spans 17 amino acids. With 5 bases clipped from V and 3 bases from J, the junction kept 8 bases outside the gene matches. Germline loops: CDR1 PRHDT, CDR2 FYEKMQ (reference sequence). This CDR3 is CASSLRLAGGFYNEQFF. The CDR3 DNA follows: TGTGCCAGCAGCCTCCGGCTAGCGGGAGGGTTCTACAATGAGCAGTTCTTC.

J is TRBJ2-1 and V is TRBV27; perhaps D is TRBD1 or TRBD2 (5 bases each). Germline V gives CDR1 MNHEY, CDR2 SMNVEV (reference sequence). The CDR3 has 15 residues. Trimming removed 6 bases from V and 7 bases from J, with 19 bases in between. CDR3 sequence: CASRSAGAPGNEQFF. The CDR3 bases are TGTGCCAGCAGGAGCGCCGGGGCCCCAGGGAATGAGCAGTTCTTC.

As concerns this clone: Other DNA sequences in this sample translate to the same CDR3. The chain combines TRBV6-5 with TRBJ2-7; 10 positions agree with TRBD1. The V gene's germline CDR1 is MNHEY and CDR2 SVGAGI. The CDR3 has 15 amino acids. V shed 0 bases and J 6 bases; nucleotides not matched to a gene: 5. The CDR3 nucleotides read TGTGCCAGCAGTTACTCTCGACAGGGGGCAAGCGAGCAGTACTTC. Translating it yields CASSYSRQGASEQYF.

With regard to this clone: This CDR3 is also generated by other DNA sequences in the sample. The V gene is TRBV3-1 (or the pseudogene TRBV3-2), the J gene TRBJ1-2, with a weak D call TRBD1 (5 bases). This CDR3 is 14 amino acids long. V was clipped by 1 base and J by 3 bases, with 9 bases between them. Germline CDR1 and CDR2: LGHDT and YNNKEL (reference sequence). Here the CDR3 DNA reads TGTGCCAGCAGCCAAGCGGGGCGCGACTATGGCTACACCTTC. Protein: CASSQAGRDYGYTF.

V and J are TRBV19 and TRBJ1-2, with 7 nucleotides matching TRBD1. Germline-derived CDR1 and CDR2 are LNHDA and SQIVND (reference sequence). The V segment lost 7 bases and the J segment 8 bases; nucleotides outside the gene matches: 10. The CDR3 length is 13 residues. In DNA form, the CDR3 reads TGTGCCAGTACCCGGACAGGCCCAGGCGGCTACACCTTC. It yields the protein CASTRTGPGGYTF.

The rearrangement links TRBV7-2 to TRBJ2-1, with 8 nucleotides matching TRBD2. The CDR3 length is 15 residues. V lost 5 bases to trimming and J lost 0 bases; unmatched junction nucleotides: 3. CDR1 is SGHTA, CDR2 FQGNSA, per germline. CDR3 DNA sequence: TGTGCCAGCAGCCCGGGGGGGTCCTCCTACAATGAGCAGTTCTTC. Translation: CASSPGGSSYNEQFF. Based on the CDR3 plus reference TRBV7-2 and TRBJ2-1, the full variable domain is GAGVSQSPSNKVTEKGKDVELRCDPISGHTALYWYRQSLGQGLEFLIYFQGNSAPDKSGLPSDRFSAERTGGSVSTLTIQRTQQEDSAVYLCASSPGGSSYNEQFFGPGTRLTVL.

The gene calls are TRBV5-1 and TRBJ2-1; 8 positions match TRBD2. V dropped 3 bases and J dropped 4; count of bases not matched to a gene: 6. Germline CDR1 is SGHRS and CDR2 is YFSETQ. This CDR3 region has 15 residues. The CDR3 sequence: CASSSQREKYNEQFF. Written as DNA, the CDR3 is TGCGCCAGCAGCTCCCAGCGGGAGAAGTACAATGAGCAGTTCTTC.

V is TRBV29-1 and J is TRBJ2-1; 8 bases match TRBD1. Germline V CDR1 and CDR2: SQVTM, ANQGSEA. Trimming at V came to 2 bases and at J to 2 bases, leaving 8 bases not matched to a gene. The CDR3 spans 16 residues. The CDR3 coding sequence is TGCAGCGTTGAAAACCCGGACAGGGCTACCTACAATGAGCAGTTCTTC. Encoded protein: CSVENPDRATYNEQFF.

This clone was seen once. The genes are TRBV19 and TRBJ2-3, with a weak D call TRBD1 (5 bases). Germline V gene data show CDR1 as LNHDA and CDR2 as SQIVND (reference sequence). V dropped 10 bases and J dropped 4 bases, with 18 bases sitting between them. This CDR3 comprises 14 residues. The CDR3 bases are TGTGCCACTACCAGGGCCCTGAGCTCAGATACGCAGTATTTT. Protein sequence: CATTRALSSDTQYF.

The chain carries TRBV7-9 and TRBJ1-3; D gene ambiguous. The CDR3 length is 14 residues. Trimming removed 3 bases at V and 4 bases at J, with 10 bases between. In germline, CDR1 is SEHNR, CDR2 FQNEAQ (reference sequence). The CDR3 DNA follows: TGTGCCAGCAGCTTCTGGGATGGAGGAAACACCATATATTTT. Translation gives CASSFWDGGNTIYF.

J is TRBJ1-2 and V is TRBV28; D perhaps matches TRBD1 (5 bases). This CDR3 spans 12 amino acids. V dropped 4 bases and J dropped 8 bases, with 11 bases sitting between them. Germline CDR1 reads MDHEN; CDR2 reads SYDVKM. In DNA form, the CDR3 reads TGTGCCAGCAGTTCGGGGACTCGCGGCTACACCTTC. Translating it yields CASSSGTRGYTF.